These 27 T cell receptor beta chains originate from one sample sequenced in a study of T cells in Graves' hyperthyroidism and ophthalmopathy. TCR beta CDR3 region amplification was performed from RNA transcripts. The TCR CDR3 first-round RT-PCR relied on the HTBI primer set. One entry per CDR3 protein, called by TCRdb with MiXCR from the multiplex PCR reads. The sample consists of about 350,000 distinct CDR3 sequences, approximately 15% of them appearing once. Sequenced input: blood. Receptors originate from a woman in her 30s with Graves' hyperthyroidism.

V and J are TRBV7-2 and TRBJ1-6; D not resolved. The CDR3 is 16 amino acids. Deletions cut 5 bases from V and 7 bases from J, with 18 bases between. Per germline, CDR1 SGHTA and CDR2 FQGNSA. CDR3 sequence: CASSLTDVRSNSPLHF. The CDR3 DNA is TGTGCCAGCAGCCTGACGGATGTCCGGTCCAATTCACCCCTCCACTTT.

Note on this clonotype: The junction departs from the called germline gene at one end, perhaps through a read error. The chain has TRBV5-4 and TRBJ2-1, with 12 nucleotides matching TRBD2. Per germline, CDR1 SGHNT and CDR2 YYREEE (reference sequence). There are 15 residues in the CDR3. CDR3 loop: CTSSLPGLAGNEQFF. The CDR3 DNA reads as TGTACCAGCAGCTTACCGGGACTAGCGGGCAATGAGCAGTTCTTC.

V is TRBV6-4 and J is TRBJ2-1; 10 positions match TRBD2. V dropped 4 bases and J dropped 7; count of bases not matched to a gene: 10. The length of the CDR3 is 16 residues. Germline CDR1 is MRHNA and CDR2 is SNTAGT. The CDR3 DNA reads as TGTGCCAGCAGTGCAAAACCGGGACTAGCGCCTAATGAGCAGTTCTTC. Amino acids: CASSAKPGLAPNEQFF.

The table lists this clonotype with a few counts. The gene calls are TRBV12-5 and TRBJ2-3, with no clear D. Looked up from germline, CDR1 is LGHNT and CDR2 is FRNRAP. Trimming took off 5 bases at V and 4 bases at J, with 13 bases between the two ends. This CDR3 has 14 residues. Here the CDR3 reads CASGNSDGPDTQYF. The CDR3 region has the DNA TGTGCTAGTGGTAACTCCGATGGCCCAGATACGCAGTATTTT.

This clonotype has at least ten counts. V gene TRBV12-3 or TRBV12-4 combines with J gene TRBJ2-3; TRBD2 matches at 9 bases. The CDR3 totals 17 residues. V was clipped by 3 bases and J by 1 base; unmatched bases: 8. DNA for the CDR3: TGTGCCAGCAGTTTTTCCCAGAGGACTAGCGGCACAGATACGCAGTATTTT. This gives the protein CASSFSQRTSGTDTQYF.

The sample holds many counts of this clonotype. This chain joins TRBV25-1 and TRBJ2-1, with a tentative D call TRBD2 (7 bases). Germline CDR1 MGHDK, CDR2 SYGVNS. V lost 2 bases to trimming and J lost 0 bases, with 8 bases between them. The CDR3 consists of 15 residues. The CDR3 DNA reads TGTGCCAGCAGTGAAGGGGGGGCCTCCTACAATGAGCAGTTCTTC. It is translated as CASSEGGASYNEQFF. The complete variable domain, with remaining parts taken from reference TRBV25-1 and TRBJ2-1, reads EADIYQTPRYLVIGTGKKITLECSQTMGHDKMYWYQQDPGMELHLIHYSYGVNSTEKGDLSSESTVSRIRTEHFPLTLESARPSHTSQYLCASSEGGASYNEQFFGPGTRLTVL.

This clonotype appeared many times. The genes are TRBV6-1 and TRBJ1-2; TRBD1 matches 8 bases. CDR1 is MNHNS and CDR2 is SASEGT in the germline V gene. V trimming: 5 bases; J trimming: 7 bases; junction bases outside the gene matches: 9. This CDR3 has 14 amino acids. The CDR3 DNA follows: TGTGCCAGCAGTCCGGGACAGGACTTTGTTGGCTACACCTTC. Translation gives CASSPGQDFVGYTF.

The chain combines TRBV11-2 with TRBJ1-3; D remains unclear. Per germline, CDR1 SGHAT and CDR2 FQNNGV. This CDR3 comprises 15 residues. Trimming shortened V by 4 bases and J by 0 bases, and 10 bases separated the two germline ends. CDR3 in amino acids: CASSSEDFSGNTIYF. The CDR3 nucleotides are TGTGCCAGCAGCTCCGAGGACTTCTCTGGAAACACCATATATTTT.

This clonotype was observed a handful of times. The genes are TRBV18 and TRBJ2-3; the match to TRBD2 covers 7 bases. The germline gives CDR1 KGHSH, CDR2 LQKENI. CDR3 size: 18 residues. Trimming at V came to 1 base and at J to 1 base, leaving 11 bases not matched to a gene. The CDR3 DNA follows: TGTGCCAGCTCACCACGCAAGGGGAGGGCCGTTGGCACAGATACGCAGTATTTT. Translated: CASSPRKGRAVGTDTQYF.

The chain links TRBV6-5 to TRBJ2-5, with TRBD2 matching 8 bases. CDR1 and CDR2 from the germline V gene are MNHEY and SVGAGI. CDR3 length: 16 residues. With 2 bases clipped from V and 4 bases from J, the junction kept 9 bases outside the gene matches. In DNA, the CDR3 is TGTGCCAGCAGTTACACGGGAGGGGGAGCGGGAGAGACCCAGTACTTC. Its translation: CASSYTGGGAGETQYF.

On this clonotype itself: One base away lies a much larger clone, so this may be a sequencing read error. The chain carries TRBV6-5 and TRBJ2-3; D is possibly TRBD2 (6 bases). CDR1 and CDR2 (germline): MNHEY, SVGAGI. The V end was cut by 4 bases, the J end by 1 base, with 9 bases between. This CDR3 contains 14 residues. This CDR3 is CASSSQRGTDTQYF. Here the CDR3 DNA reads TGTGCCAGCAGTTCCCAGCGGGGCACAGATACGCAGTATTTT.

V is TRBV11-2 and J is TRBJ2-5, with 7 bases lining up with TRBD1. The CDR3 length is 15 residues. Germline V gene sequence: CDR1 SGHAT, CDR2 FQNNGV. The J segment lost 4 bases and the V segment lost 5 bases, leaving 10 bases of the junction unmatched. CDR3 sequence: CASSLETGWSETQYF. The CDR3 DNA is TGTGCCAGCAGCCTCGAGACAGGGTGGTCAGAGACCCAGTACTTC.

At least ten counts were recorded for this clonotype. This chain joins TRBV29-1 and TRBJ2-3; 7 bases are a match to TRBD2. Germline CDR1 reads SQVTM; CDR2 reads ANQGSEA. V was pared by 7 bases and J by 1 base, with 5 bases of the junction left unmatched. CDR3 length: 13 residues. The CDR3 DNA reads as TGCAGCGGTGGGGGGGGGGGCACAGATACGCAGTATTTT. This translates into CSGGGGGTDTQYF.

This clonotype was detected many times. The chain combines TRBV28 with TRBJ1-5; unclear D gene. CDR3 length: 12 residues. Germline V gene data show CDR1 as MDHEN and CDR2 as SYDVKM. V lost 10 bases and J lost 3, with 10 bases in between. The CDR3 sequence is CATESLNQPQHF. CDR3 sequence (DNA): TGTGCCACAGAGTCTCTCAATCAGCCCCAGCATTTT.

In this sample, this clonotype turned up many times. This rearrangement joins TRBV24-1 to TRBJ1-5; 8 bases map to TRBD1. The CDR3 runs 16 residues. With V trimmed by 2 bases and J by 6 bases, 8 bases remained unmatched. In germline, CDR1 is KGHDR, CDR2 SFDVKD. CDR3 DNA sequence: TGTGCCACCAGTGATTCGAGGACAGGGTTTAGTCAGCCCCAGCATTTT. It is translated as CATSDSRTGFSQPQHF.

This clonotype was counted only a few times. The chain combines TRBV4-3 with TRBJ2-7; the D call may be TRBD1 or TRBD2 (5 bases each). The CDR3 sequence is 15 residues long. Per the germline V gene, CDR1 is LGHNA and CDR2 is YSLEER. V dropped 3 bases and J dropped 0 bases, with 12 bases sitting between them. Written as DNA, the CDR3 is TGCGCCAGCAGCCAGGCCGGGACCGACTCCTACGAGCAGTACTTC. This sequence encodes CASSQAGTDSYEQYF.

In its sample, this clonotype was seen many times. The chain recombines TRBV4-1 with TRBJ2-5; TRBD2 matches at 8 bases. Germline V gene data show CDR1 as MGHRA and CDR2 as YSYEKL. With V trimmed by 3 bases and J by 5 bases, 8 bases remained unmatched. This CDR3 is built from 15 residues. Here the CDR3 reads CASSQNPSGWETQYF. CDR3 nucleotides: TGCGCCAGCAGCCAGAATCCTAGCGGGTGGGAGACCCAGTACTTC.

The sample holds many counts of this clonotype. The chain couples TRBV30 to TRBJ1-1; no clear D. The CDR3 runs 15 residues. Trimming removed 2 bases from V and 0 bases from J, with 13 bases in between. Germline values: CDR1 GTSNPN, CDR2 SVGIG (reference sequence). CDR3 region: CAWSNSALMNTEAFF. The CDR3 DNA follows: TGTGCCTGGAGTAACTCAGCCCTGATGAACACTGAAGCTTTCTTT.

This clonotype has a handful of counts. The CDR3 spells CSARFASGELFF. The CDR3 nucleotides are TGCAGTGCTAGGTTTGCCTCCGGGGAGCTGTTTTTT. This chain uses TRBV20-1 with TRBJ2-2; D is uncertain. The CDR3 consists of 12 residues. V dropped 3 bases and J dropped 6 bases, with 8 bases sitting between them. Germline V gene lookup returns CDR1 DFQATT and CDR2 SNEGSKA (reference sequence).

This clonotype was observed a handful of times. This chain links TRBV18 with TRBJ2-4; D not certain. Germline V gene data show CDR1 as KGHSH and CDR2 as LQKENI. The CDR3 sequence is 12 residues long. Trimming took 9 bases from V and 0 from J, leaving 6 bases between them. CDR3 loop: CASLGAKNIQYF. CDR3 DNA: TGTGCCAGTTTGGGAGCCAAAAACATTCAGTACTTC.

The chain links TRBV28 to TRBJ2-7; TRBD2 agrees at 11 bases. After removal of 3 bases from V and 4 bases from J, the junction contained 5 bases not matched to a gene. The CDR3 runs to 15 residues. Per the germline V gene, CDR1 is MDHEN and CDR2 is SYDVKM. The CDR3 coding sequence is TGTGCCAGCAGTTTTCTAGCGGGAGGTGATTACGAGCAGTACTTC. Its translation: CASSFLAGGDYEQYF.

On this clonotype itself: At one end, the junction sequence differs from germline, possibly due to a read error. The rearrangement joins TRBV25-1 to TRBJ2-1; 9 bases match TRBD1. The CDR3 is 15 amino acids. Germline V gives CDR1 MGHDK, CDR2 SYGVNS. The CDR3, as DNA: TGTGCCAGCAGCCTAACAGGGGGCTCCTACAATGAGCAGATCTTC. Amino acid sequence: CASSLTGGSYNEQIF.

This clonotype was found many times. This chain connects TRBV6-5 to TRBJ2-7; 12 positions agree with TRBD2. The CDR3 is made up of 17 amino acids. In germline, CDR1 is MNHEY, CDR2 SVGAGI. After removal of 1 base from V and 7 bases from J, the junction contained 11 bases not matched to a gene. The CDR3 coding sequence is TGTGCCAGCAGTTACTTCATGCTAGCGGGAGGGCCTGGGGAGCAGTACTTC. It is translated as CASSYFMLAGGPGEQYF.

This clonotype was observed a few times. The V and J genes are TRBV11-3 and TRBJ2-1; D unclear. This CDR3 is built from 16 residues. Trimming took 0 bases from V and 12 from J, leaving 21 bases between them. Germline V CDR1 and CDR2: SGHNT, YENEEA. In nucleotides, the CDR3 is TGTGCCAGCAGCTTAGACTCGTACTACGACCGTGGCCCGCAGTTCTTC. Its translation is CASSLDSYYDRGPQFF.

This clonotype showed up many times. The CDR3 DNA reads TGTGCCAGCAGCTCTTTTGCAGAGCAGTACTTC. This gives the protein CASSSFAEQYF. The V gene is TRBV11-1, the J gene TRBJ2-7, with no clear D. Trimming removed 4 bases at V and 7 bases at J, with 8 bases between. This CDR3 is 11 amino acids long. Germline V gene sequence: CDR1 SGHAT, CDR2 FQDESV (reference sequence).

This clonotype has a count of ten or more. This chain connects TRBV7-3 to TRBJ2-1; D might be TRBD1 (6 bases). The CDR3 is 16 residues long. Germline V gene sequence: CDR1 SGHTA, CDR2 FQGTGA. Between the trimmed V and J ends, which lost 4 bases and 9 bases, there was a span of 22 bases. CDR3 nucleotides: TGTGCCAGCAGCTCAGGGGCTAGGTCCCTTCCGGCTGAGCAGTTCTTC. It codes for CASSSGARSLPAEQFF.

The V gene is TRBV3-1, the J gene TRBJ2-6; a possible D gene is TRBD2 (5 bases). The CDR3 has 18 residues. Germline V gene lookup returns CDR1 LGHDT and CDR2 YNNKEL (reference sequence). The V end was cut by 1 base, the J end by 2 bases, with 15 bases between. CDR3 loop: CASSQVWEQVTGANVLTF. The CDR3 bases are TGTGCCAGCAGCCAAGTTTGGGAGCAGGTTACTGGGGCCAACGTCCTGACTTTC.